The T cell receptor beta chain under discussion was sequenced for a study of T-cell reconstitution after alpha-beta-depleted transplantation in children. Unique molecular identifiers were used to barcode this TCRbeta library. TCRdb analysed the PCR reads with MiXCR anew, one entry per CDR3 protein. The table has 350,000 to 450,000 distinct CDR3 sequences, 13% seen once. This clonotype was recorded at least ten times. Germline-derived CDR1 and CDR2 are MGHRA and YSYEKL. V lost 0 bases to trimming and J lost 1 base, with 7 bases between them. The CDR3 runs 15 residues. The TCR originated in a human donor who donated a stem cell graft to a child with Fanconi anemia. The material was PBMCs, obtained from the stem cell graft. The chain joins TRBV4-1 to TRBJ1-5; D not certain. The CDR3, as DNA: TGCGCCAGCAGCCAAGATCTTTGGAGCAATCAGCCCCAGCATTTT. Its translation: CASSQDLWSNQPQHF.